This T cell receptor beta chain was observed in a study of cytomegalovirus exposure and HLA in healthy donors. The PCR employed 60 Vbeta primers together with 13 Jbeta primers. Some clones are missing from TCRdb's copy, which holds only in-frame ones; the method was immunoSEQ multiplex PCR. The sample consists of approximately 150,000 clones, around 68% of them appearing once. The J segment lost 5 bases and the V segment lost 3 bases, leaving 2 bases of the junction unmatched. CDR3 length equals 14 residues. The germline CDR1 and CDR2 sequences are SGHRS and YFSETQ. The gene calls are TRBV5-1 and TRBJ2-5; 12 nucleotides align to TRBD2. Sequencing was carried out using PBMCs. The origin of this receptor is a man between 45 and 60 years old in good health and CMV-seronegative. The CDR3 nucleotides are TGCGCCAGCAGCTGGGGGACTAGCGGGGAGACCCAGTACTTC. Translating it yields CASSWGTSGETQYF.